These 22 T cell receptor beta chains share one sample of origin, sequenced in a study of blood T cells in healthy people across ages. Combining a sample-barcoded 5' primer with a J-beta primer mix, a second PCR ran for about 6 to 12 cycles. TCRdb redid the calling of the 5' RACE reads with MiXCR, one entry per CDR3 protein. The sample shows approximately 900,000 distinct CDR3 sequences, 25% to 30% of them seen only once. The data also belong to a second study, concerning T cells of mothers and their children.

The specimen was blood. These receptors came from a woman aged 40 to 50 in good health.

This chain joins TRBV5-5 and TRBJ1-5, with a weak D call TRBD1 (6 bases). This CDR3 is built from 15 residues. Trimming pared 0 bases from V and 4 bases from J, leaving 11 bases between. Germline CDR1 and CDR2: SGHKS and YYEKEE (reference sequence). CDR3 loop: CASSLVTGRNQPQHF. The DNA for the CDR3 is TGTGCCAGCAGCTTGGTTACAGGGCGTAATCAGCCCCAGCATTTT.

The table lists this clonotype with a few counts. The rearrangement joins TRBV28 to TRBJ2-3, with D perhaps matching TRBD1 (6 bases). The CDR3 covers 15 residues. Deletions cut 5 bases from V and 1 base from J, with 13 bases between. Germline V lookup: CDR1 MDHEN, CDR2 SYDVKM. This CDR3 reads CASSEQGGGTDTQYF. DNA for the CDR3: TGTGCCAGCAGTGAACAGGGTGGTGGCACAGATACGCAGTATTTT.

Concerning this clonotype: One end of the junction fails to match germline, which may point to a read error. This chain uses TRBV28 with TRBJ1-2; the D gene is possibly TRBD1 (5 bases). Looked up from germline, CDR1 is MDHEN and CDR2 is SYDVKM. The CDR3 has 11 residues. CDR3 nucleotide sequence: TGTGCCAGCAGTTTAACGGGACGCTCCCCCTTC. Amino acid sequence: CASSLTGRSPF.

This clonotype was seen at least ten times. The chain is built from TRBV15 and TRBJ2-7; a weak D match, TRBD1 (6 bases). The germline gives CDR1 LNHNV, CDR2 YYDKDF (reference sequence). CDR3 length equals 14 residues. V gave up 0 bases and J gave up 2 bases, with 8 bases separating them. CDR3 protein: CATSRDTGPYEQYF. The CDR3 nucleotides are TGTGCCACCAGCAGAGATACAGGGCCCTACGAGCAGTACTTC. The full variable domain, its missing parts supplied by reference TRBV15 and TRBJ2-7, is DAMVIQNPRYQVTQFGKPVTLSCSQTLNHNVMYWYQQKSSQAPKLLFHYYDKDFNNEADTPDNFQSRRPNTSFCFLDIRSPGLGDTAMYLCATSRDTGPYEQYFGPGTRLTVT.

Notes on this clonotype: A much larger clone sits a single nucleotide away, making a read error possible. This chain joins TRBV7-9 and TRBJ2-7, with TRBD1 identical over 9 bases. The CDR3 covers 13 residues. CDR1 is SEHNR, CDR2 FQNEAQ, per germline (reference sequence). CDR3: CASSGTGSYGQYF. In nucleotides, the CDR3 is TGTGCCAGCAGCGGGACAGGGTCCTACGGGCAGTACTTC. The complete variable domain, with remaining parts taken from reference TRBV7-9 and TRBJ2-7, reads DTGVSQNPRHKITKRGQNVTFRCDPISEHNRLYWYRQTLGQGPEFLTYFQNEAQLEKSRLLSDRFSAERPKGSFSTLEIQRTEQGDSAMYLCASSGTGSYGQYFGPGTRLTVT.

The chain carries TRBV3-1 and TRBJ2-4; 9 bases line up with TRBD2. This CDR3 region has 16 residues. Germline lookup yields CDR1 LGHDT and CDR2 YNNKEL (reference sequence). After removal of 4 bases from V and 0 bases from J, the junction contained 4 bases not matched to a gene. The CDR3 DNA follows: TGTGCCAGCAGCCCGGGACTAGCTTTAGCCAAAAACATTCAGTACTTC. This codes for CASSPGLALAKNIQYF.

Worth noting for this clonotype: This may come from a read error, since a much larger clone is one base off. The chain uses TRBV4-1 and TRBJ2-1; TRBD1 matches 8 bases. With V trimmed by 7 bases and J by 7 bases, 15 bases remained unmatched. CDR3 length equals 16 residues. CDR1 is MGHRA, CDR2 YSYEKL, per germline. The CDR3 is CASNPLTADRANEQFF. CDR3 sequence (DNA): TGCGCCAGCAACCCCCTTACAGCGGACAGGGCAAATGAGCAGTTCTTC.

This clonotype was found a few times. The chain has TRBV20-1 and TRBJ1-1; TRBD1 is a possible D gene (6 bases). The V gene lost 3 bases and the J gene lost 4 bases, with 15 bases spanning the gap. Looked up from germline, CDR1 is DFQATT and CDR2 is SNEGSKA (reference sequence). This CDR3 is built from 14 residues. CDR3 DNA sequence: TGCAGTGCTAGGGCCCCAGGGGTTGGCACTGAAGCTTTCTTT. As protein: CSARAPGVGTEAFF.

V is TRBV7-2 and J is TRBJ1-1; tentatively, D is TRBD1 (5 bases). Trimming removed 7 bases at V and 2 bases at J, with 14 bases between. The V gene's germline CDR1 is SGHTA and CDR2 FQGNSA. CDR3 length: 14 amino acids. CDR3 bases: TGTGCCAGCACCCAACTGGGGGAAAACACTGAAGCTTTCTTT. Its protein is CASTQLGENTEAFF.

The chain carries TRBV4-1 and TRBJ2-3; D is unresolved. Germline V CDR1 and CDR2: MGHRA, YSYEKL. V lost 4 bases to trimming and J lost 0 bases, with 11 bases between them. The length of the CDR3 is 15 residues. The CDR3 bases are TGCGCCAGCAGCCGGACCAAAGATAGCACAGATACGCAGTATTTT. As protein: CASSRTKDSTDTQYF.

This clonotype has more than one count but fewer than ten. This chain links TRBV6-5 with TRBJ2-3; possible D gene TRBD1, 5 bases. Germline V gives CDR1 MNHEY, CDR2 SVGAGI. The V gene lost 5 bases and the J gene lost 5 bases, with 20 bases spanning the gap. The CDR3 length is 16 residues. The CDR3, as DNA: TGTGCCAGCAGTCCCCCTACCAGGGTTTTCGGAGATACGCAGTATTTT. Protein: CASSPPTRVFGDTQYF.

A few counts support this clonotype. One junction end does not reproduce the germline sequence, and a read error may be involved. The chain combines TRBV6-5 with TRBJ2-7, with 8 bases identical to TRBD1. This CDR3 spans 13 amino acids. CDR1 MNHEY and CDR2 SVGAGI come from the germline V gene. The CDR3 bases are TGTGCCTGCAGGAAAACAGGGGGACACGAGCAGTACTTC. This sequence encodes CACRKTGGHEQYF.

This chain connects TRBV3-1 to TRBJ1-2; weak D call: TRBD1 (5 bases). The V gene's germline CDR1 is LGHDT and CDR2 YNNKEL (reference sequence). The CDR3 length is 17 residues. Trimming took off 3 bases at V and 2 bases at J, with 19 bases between the two ends. The CDR3 DNA sequence: TGTGCCAGCAGCCATGCAAGGGGACTACAACGAAACTATGGCTACACCTTC. Translation: CASSHARGLQRNYGYTF.

V usage is TRBV2 and J usage is TRBJ2-1, with 7 bases fitting TRBD1. This CDR3 spans 13 amino acids. V was clipped by 7 bases and J by 6 bases; unmatched bases: 6. The germline gives CDR1 SNHLY, CDR2 FYNNEI. In DNA, the CDR3 is TGTGCCAGCACTAAGACAGGGTGCAATGAGCAGTTCTTC. Protein sequence: CASTKTGCNEQFF.

The chain carries TRBV29-1 and TRBJ1-1; 7 bases fit TRBD1. This CDR3 is 10 amino acids long. Looked up from germline, CDR1 is SQVTM and CDR2 is ANQGSEA. The CDR3 region has the DNA TGCAGTGGGGGGGACAGTGAAGCTTTCTTT. This encodes CSGGDSEAFF.

The rearrangement uses TRBV5-8 and TRBJ2-1; the D gene is possibly TRBD2 (6 bases). The V and J ends lost 4 bases and 9 bases respectively, with 11 bases between them. CDR3 length: 12 residues. Germline values: CDR1 SGHTS, CDR2 YDEGEE. CDR3 amino acids: CASSERRAEQFF. CDR3 nucleotides: TGTGCCAGCAGCGAACGGAGGGCTGAGCAGTTCTTC.

This clonotype was detected only once. The germline gene is not matched at one end of the junction; a read error may be the cause. The chain recombines TRBV6-4 with TRBJ2-3; 10 positions match TRBD2. The germline V gene encodes CDR1 MRHNA and CDR2 SNTAGT. The length of the CDR3 is 15 residues. In DNA, the CDR3 is TGTGCCAGCGGTGAAGAGCGGGGGGGCCCAGATACGCAGTATTTT. Protein product: CASGEERGGPDTQYF.

The sample holds a few counts of this clonotype. This chain links TRBV11-2 with TRBJ2-5, with D unclear. V was shortened by 2 bases and J by 5 bases, with 15 bases between the two germline ends. The germline gives CDR1 SGHAT, CDR2 FQNNGV. This CDR3 region has 15 residues. The CDR3 DNA reads as TGTGCCAGCAGCTTAAGTCACGGGTATGACGAGACCCAGTACTTC. Encoded protein: CASSLSHGYDETQYF.

Points on this clonotype: This could be a read error, since a much larger clone is one nucleotide away. The chain combines TRBV20-1 with TRBJ1-2; D is undetermined. CDR3 size: 13 residues. The germline V and J ends were trimmed by 8 bases and 5 bases, with 18 bases remaining between them. Germline CDR1 and CDR2: DFQATT and SNEGSKA (reference sequence). CDR3 amino acids: CSRREGRGYGYTF. The CDR3 region has the DNA TGCAGTCGTCGCGAGGGTCGTGGGTATGGCTACACCTTC.

The rearrangement joins TRBV7-8 to TRBJ1-5; the D gene is possibly TRBD1 (5 bases). V lost 5 bases and J lost 0, with 20 bases in between. Germline V gene sequence: CDR1 SGHVS, CDR2 FQNEAQ. The CDR3 has 18 amino acids. The CDR3: CASSSLRGRLHSNQPQHF. The CDR3 bases are TGTGCCAGCAGCAGTTTGAGGGGCCGACTGCATAGCAATCAGCCCCAGCATTTT.

This clonotype turned up a few times. The rearrangement uses TRBV29-1 and TRBJ2-5, with D hard to call. This CDR3 has 13 residues. Trimming pared 3 bases from V and 1 base from J, leaving 9 bases between. Germline V lookup: CDR1 SQVTM, CDR2 ANQGSEA. CDR3 sequence reads: CSVEGRTQETQYF. The CDR3 DNA sequence: TGCAGCGTTGAGGGCAGAACCCAAGAGACCCAGTACTTC.

This clonotype was observed a few times. The V gene is TRBV20-1, the J gene TRBJ1-1; D remains ambiguous. V lost 5 bases to trimming and J lost 2 bases, with 9 bases between them. The CDR3 is 12 amino acids. CDR1 and CDR2 from the germline V gene are DFQATT and SNEGSKA (reference sequence). In DNA, the CDR3 is TGCAGTGCTTCCGACGGTAACACTGAAGCTTTCTTT. This encodes CSASDGNTEAFF.